The next 27 T cell receptor beta chains were all read from a single sample in a study of cytomegalovirus exposure and HLA in healthy donors. Use of 60 Vbeta and 13 Jbeta primers characterized the PCR. Using immunoSEQ multiplex PCR, the repertoire was profiled, and TCRdb retains in-frame clones only, with some absent. The sample carries roughly 170,000 clones, approximately 78% recorded once. The specimen sequenced was PBMCs. The origin of the receptors is a woman under 30 in good health and CMV-seronegative.

The J gene is TRBJ2-7, the V gene TRBV7-8; 7 bases line up with TRBD1. The CDR3 contains 15 residues. The germline V gene encodes CDR1 SGHVS and CDR2 FQNEAQ. V shed 3 bases and J 2 bases; nucleotides not matched to a gene: 7. CDR3 sequence reads: CASSFFGDRPYEQYF. The CDR3 bases are TGTGCCAGCAGCTTTTTTGGGGACAGACCCTACGAGCAGTACTTC.

The chain couples TRBV9 to TRBJ2-1, with D tentatively TRBD2 (5 bases). The CDR3 length is 14 residues. V was trimmed by 2 bases and J by 7 bases, leaving 13 bases between them. Germline-derived CDR1 and CDR2 are SGDLS and YYNGEE. In DNA, the CDR3 is TGTGCCAGCAGCGTTAGGTGGGAGAGTAATGAGCAGTTCTTC. Translated: CASSVRWESNEQFF.

V gene TRBV19 combines with J gene TRBJ2-3; 11 bases match TRBD2. The CDR3 spans 16 residues. V trimming: 1 base; J trimming: 0 bases; junction bases outside the gene matches: 0. Per the germline V gene, CDR1 is LNHDA and CDR2 is SQIVND (reference sequence). CDR3 nucleotides: TGTGCCAGTAGTATAGGACTAGCGGGAAGCACAGATACGCAGTATTTT. As protein: CASSIGLAGSTDTQYF.

The chain employs TRBV2 and TRBJ2-4; 11 positions agree with TRBD2. Looked up from germline, CDR1 is SNHLY and CDR2 is FYNNEI. V was pared by 5 bases and J by 1 base, with 10 bases of the junction left unmatched. The CDR3 is 18 amino acids. CDR3 DNA: TGTGCCAGCAGTTCCGGGACTAGCGGACATAACGCCAAAAACATTCAGTACTTC. Translating it yields CASSSGTSGHNAKNIQYF.

The V call is TRBV7-8, the J call TRBJ2-1, with unresolved D. Trimming removed 2 bases from V and 10 bases from J, with 9 bases in between. The length of the CDR3 is 12 residues. CDR1 is SGHVS, CDR2 FQNEAQ, per germline. The DNA for the CDR3 is TGTGCCAGCAGCTTAAACATTGTGGAGCAGTTCTTC. It specifies CASSLNIVEQFF.

This clone has a single count. The V call is TRBV5-1, the J call TRBJ1-2, with D perhaps matching TRBD1 (5 bases). The V end was cut by 0 bases, the J end by 8 bases, with 11 bases between. Looked up from germline, CDR1 is SGHRS and CDR2 is YFSETQ. This CDR3 comprises 13 residues. The CDR3 loop is CASSLARAEGYTF. The CDR3 DNA sequence: TGCGCCAGCAGCTTGGCCAGGGCGGAGGGCTACACCTTC.

J is TRBJ1-1 and V is TRBV7-2, with D perhaps matching TRBD1 (6 bases). Trimming shortened V by 6 bases and J by 5 bases, and 13 bases separated the two germline ends. CDR3 length: 13 residues. Germline-derived CDR1 and CDR2 are SGHTA and FQGNSA. This CDR3 reads CASRTGTQTEAFF. The CDR3 DNA follows: TGTGCCAGCAGGACCGGGACACAGACTGAAGCTTTCTTT.

This chain links TRBV6-6 with TRBJ1-2; TRBD1 matches 12 bases. The CDR3 is 14 residues long. The trim removed 6 bases at V and 8 bases at J, leaving 7 bases unmatched. Germline V gives CDR1 MNHNY, CDR2 SVGAGI (reference sequence). The CDR3 DNA reads TGTGCCAGCAGACCTCCGGGACAGGGGGCCGGCTACACCTTC. The encoded protein is CASRPPGQGAGYTF.

About this clone itself: The sample has other DNA sequences that encode this CDR3 too. The V call is TRBV27, the J call TRBJ2-7, with D perhaps TRBD1 (6 bases). V was clipped by 8 bases and J by 2 bases, with 16 bases between them. The germline gives CDR1 MNHEY, CDR2 SMNVEV (reference sequence). The CDR3 consists of 14 residues. CDR3 sequence (DNA): TGTGCCAGCGGACGTGGGACACGGGCCTACGAGCAGTACTTC. It encodes CASGRGTRAYEQYF.

The chain recombines TRBV7-6 with TRBJ2-1, with a tentative D call TRBD2 (6 bases). Germline V gene sequence: CDR1 SGHVS, CDR2 FNYEAQ. V was clipped by 2 bases and J by 3 bases, with 8 bases between them. CDR3 length: 14 residues. CDR3 coding DNA: TGTGCCAGCAGCTTACAGGGAGGCTACAATGAGCAGTTCTTC. Translated, it gives CASSLQGGYNEQFF.

The rearrangement links TRBV9 to TRBJ1-1; no clear D. The germline V gene encodes CDR1 SGDLS and CDR2 YYNGEE. Trimming shortened V by 3 bases and J by 1 base, and 10 bases separated the two germline ends. The CDR3 contains 14 residues. CDR3 residues: CASSAPPGNTEAFF. The CDR3 region has the DNA TGTGCCAGCAGCGCACCTCCGGGGAACACTGAAGCTTTCTTT.

The chain employs TRBV28 and TRBJ1-1, with 10 bases fitting TRBD1. The CDR3 spans 14 residues. Looked up from germline, CDR1 is MDHEN and CDR2 is SYDVKM. V gave up 5 bases and J gave up 4 bases; unmatched junction bases: 4. CDR3: CASSPGTGATEAFF. The CDR3 nucleotides are TGTGCCAGCAGTCCCGGGACAGGGGCCACTGAAGCTTTCTTT. Full variable domain (outside the CDR3, taken from reference TRBV28 and TRBJ1-1): DVKVTQSSRYLVKRTGEKVFLECVQDMDHENMFWYRQDPGLGLRLIYFSYDVKMKEKGDIPEGYSVSREKKERFSLILESASTNQTSMYLCASSPGTGATEAFFGQGTRLTVV.

The rearrangement links TRBV6-1 to TRBJ1-5; D is ambiguous. CDR3 size: 14 residues. With 1 base removed from V and 7 bases from J, the gap between germline ends came to 11 bases. The germline gives CDR1 MNHNS, CDR2 SASEGT. The CDR3 nucleotides read TGTGCCAGCAGTGAAGACTGGGAGTCCCAGCCCCAGCATTTT. Translation gives CASSEDWESQPQHF.

V gene TRBV18 combines with J gene TRBJ2-2; D possibly corresponds to TRBD1 (6 bases). CDR3 length: 12 residues. The V gene lost 5 bases and the J gene lost 7 bases, with 8 bases spanning the gap. CDR1 KGHSH and CDR2 LQKENI come from the germline V gene. CDR3 sequence (DNA): TGTGCCAGCTCATACAGGGACGGGGAGCTGTTTTTT. Translating gives CASSYRDGELFF.

The chain recombines TRBV28 with TRBJ1-2, with TRBD1 matching 10 bases. This CDR3 region has 16 residues. CDR1 is MDHEN and CDR2 is SYDVKM in the germline V gene. Unmatched junction bases numbered 8, after V lost 7 bases and J lost 0 bases. The CDR3 sequence is CASITRQGAANYGYTF. CDR3 nucleotide sequence: TGTGCCAGCATAACCCGACAGGGGGCAGCTAACTATGGCTACACCTTC.

The V gene is TRBV28, the J gene TRBJ1-2; 12 bases are a match to TRBD1. Trimming at V came to 7 bases and at J to 13 bases, leaving 10 bases not matched to a gene. The CDR3 covers 13 residues. CDR1 and CDR2 (germline): MDHEN, SYDVKM. The CDR3 DNA reads as TGTGCCAGCACCGCCGGGACAGGGGGCAAACCCACCTTC. This gives the protein CASTAGTGGKPTF.

CDR3 sequence reads: CAWSLIPGVGNNSPLHF. In DNA, the CDR3 is TGTGCCTGGAGTCTGATCCCCGGAGTGGGTAATAATTCACCCCTCCACTTT. The chain joins TRBV30 to TRBJ1-6; D remains unclear. Germline-derived CDR1 and CDR2 are GTSNPN and SVGIG (reference sequence). V shed 2 bases and J shed 5 bases, with 19 bases lying between them. The CDR3 is made up of 17 amino acids.

The chain carries TRBV6-5 and TRBJ1-2; D might be TRBD1 (6 bases). With 6 bases removed from V and 3 bases from J, the gap between germline ends came to 8 bases. This CDR3 is built from 12 residues. From germline, CDR1 is MNHEY and CDR2 SVGAGI. The CDR3 here is CASSGQHYGYTF. In DNA form, the CDR3 reads TGTGCCAGCAGCGGACAGCACTATGGCTACACCTTC.

The rearrangement joins TRBV19 to TRBJ1-5; 9 bases align to TRBD1. Germline CDR1 reads LNHDA; CDR2 reads SQIVND (reference sequence). The V segment lost 9 bases and the J segment 7 bases; nucleotides outside the gene matches: 10. CDR3 length equals 14 residues. The CDR3: CASQSQGAGQPQHF. CDR3 nucleotide sequence: TGTGCCAGCCAGTCACAGGGGGCGGGACAGCCCCAGCATTTT.

V is TRBV6-6 and J is TRBJ1-2, with a tentative D call TRBD1 (6 bases). V lost 2 bases and J 7 bases, leaving 14 bases between the germline ends. Germline V CDR1 and CDR2: MNHNY, SVGAGI (reference sequence). This CDR3 contains 14 residues. DNA for the CDR3: TGTGCCAGCAGTTACGAGCCCAACAGGGCTGGCTACACCTTC. It codes for CASSYEPNRAGYTF.

The gene calls are TRBV6-5 and TRBJ2-1; possible D gene TRBD2, 5 bases. The V gene lost 6 bases and the J gene lost 0 bases, with 12 bases spanning the gap. The CDR3 sequence is 15 residues long. Germline V gives CDR1 MNHEY, CDR2 SVGAGI. The CDR3 loop is CASSVGSSSYNEQFF. The CDR3 bases are TGTGCCAGCAGCGTTGGGAGTTCCTCCTACAATGAGCAGTTCTTC.

This clone was found once. The J gene is TRBJ2-2, the V gene TRBV18; perhaps TRBD2 as D (6 bases). The CDR3 totals 14 residues. CDR1 KGHSH and CDR2 LQKENI come from the germline V gene. Trimming left V 6 bases short and J 4 bases short, with 12 bases between. CDR3 in DNA: TGTGCCAGCTCGGAGGGAGCGGGCACCGGGGAGCTGTTTTTT. This codes for CASSEGAGTGELFF. Using reference TRBV18 and TRBJ2-2 for the parts outside the CDR3, the full variable domain is NAGVMQNPRHLVRRRGQEARLRCSPMKGHSHVYWYRQLPEEGLKFMVYLQKENIIDESGMPKERFSAEFPKEGPSILRIQQVVRGDSAAYFCASSEGAGTGELFFGEGSRLTVL.

The genes are TRBV9 and TRBJ2-1; TRBD2 aligns across 14 bases. This CDR3 has 15 amino acids. Germline V lookup: CDR1 SGDLS, CDR2 YYNGEE. The ends lost 3 bases at V and 6 bases at J; junction bases unmatched: 2. CDR3 protein: CASSDGTSGGNEQFF. The CDR3 DNA is TGTGCCAGCAGCGACGGGACTAGCGGGGGCAATGAGCAGTTCTTC.

This clone came up once. The conserved phenylalanine or tryptophan is not found at the CDR3 terminus, so this likely reflects a read error. It is unclear where the CDR3 begins or ends on the DNA, so no DNA is shown, and the CDR3 is as TCRdb lists it. The chain couples TRBV5-6 to TRBJ2-7; the table's D call of TRBD2 was not tested on the DNA. Germline V gene sequence: CDR1 SGHDT, CDR2 YYEEEE. The CDR3 totals 15 residues, both ends included. The CDR3 spells CASSLSAGIQISAFS.

Remarks on this clone: The junction departs from the called germline gene at one end, perhaps through a read error. The V gene is TRBV19, the J gene TRBJ1-2; the match to TRBD1 covers 7 bases. This CDR3 is built from 14 residues. CDR1 is LNHDA and CDR2 is SQIVND in the germline V gene (reference sequence). This CDR3 is CASSLDREDYGYTF. CDR3 in DNA: TGTGCCAGTAGTTTAGACAGGGAGGACTATGGCTACACCTTC.

V is TRBV19 and J is TRBJ2-1; D perhaps matches TRBD2 (5 bases). V gave up 4 bases and J gave up 0 bases, with 22 bases separating them. Germline loops: CDR1 LNHDA, CDR2 SQIVND (reference sequence). The CDR3 loop spans 19 amino acids. CDR3 nucleotide sequence: TGTGCCAGTAGTACGCGCGGGCCCCCGATAGGGAGCTCCTACAATGAGCAGTTCTTC. Its translation: CASSTRGPPIGSSYNEQFF. The full variable domain, rest sourced from reference TRBV19 and TRBJ2-1, is DGGITQSPKYLFRKEGQNVTLSCEQNLNHDAMYWYRQDPGQGLRLIYYSQIVNDFQKGDIAEGYSVSREKKESFPLTVTSAQKNPTAFYLCASSTRGPPIGSSYNEQFFGPGTRLTVL.

The rearrangement joins TRBV18 to TRBJ2-1, with D hard to call. Looked up from germline, CDR1 is KGHSH and CDR2 is LQKENI. Between the trimmed V and J ends, which lost 3 bases and 5 bases, there was a span of 11 bases. The CDR3 totals 14 residues. CDR3 sequence: CASSPGVGNNEQFF. DNA for the CDR3: TGTGCCAGCTCACCGGGCGTTGGAAACAATGAGCAGTTCTTC.